In this sample, the clone carrying this T cell receptor (beta chain) turned up many times. Antigen specificity is unknown. This record comes from a study of regulatory T cells in long-lasting Graves disease. Turning to the study itself: The term persistent Graves' disease signified upward of 5 years on antithyroid drugs with positive TSH receptor antibodies.

Study conclusions and caveats: More public clonotypes were shared by persistent patients (around 2,800) than by new patients (more than 950). Segments TRBV28, TRBJ1-2 and TRBJ2-5 showed preferential usage in persistent disease.

Construction of TCR beta libraries relied on iRepertoire HTBI primers and on Arm-PCR targeting CDR3 regions. Original data processing: From all samples, identification returned approximately 13 TRBJ and approximately 62 TRBV segments. A single record per CDR3 protein comes from TCRdb applying MiXCR to the multiplex PCR reads. The V and J calls were not made by the authors but by TCRdb's processing. The table has about 660,000 distinct CDR3 sequences, about 30% seen once; the top ten hold around 42%. Described time point: persistent/refractory GD, antithyroid drugs over 5 years with positive TRAb. PBMC-extracted RNA yielded the TCR library. Germline assignment: CDR1 LNHNV and CDR2 YYDKDF (reference sequence). The CDR3 length is 13 residues. V dropped 1 base and J dropped 8 bases, with 11 bases sitting between them.

This receptor was obtained from a female donor with Graves disease. The sample consisted of peripheral blood mononuclear cells (PBMCs), taken when the disease was refractory, from a patient treated with antithyroid drugs. The V and J genes are TRBV15 and TRBJ1-2, with unresolved D. The CDR3 nucleotides are TGTGCCACCAGCAGAGCAGGCAACCAGGGCTACACCTTC. Translation: CATSRAGNQGYTF.